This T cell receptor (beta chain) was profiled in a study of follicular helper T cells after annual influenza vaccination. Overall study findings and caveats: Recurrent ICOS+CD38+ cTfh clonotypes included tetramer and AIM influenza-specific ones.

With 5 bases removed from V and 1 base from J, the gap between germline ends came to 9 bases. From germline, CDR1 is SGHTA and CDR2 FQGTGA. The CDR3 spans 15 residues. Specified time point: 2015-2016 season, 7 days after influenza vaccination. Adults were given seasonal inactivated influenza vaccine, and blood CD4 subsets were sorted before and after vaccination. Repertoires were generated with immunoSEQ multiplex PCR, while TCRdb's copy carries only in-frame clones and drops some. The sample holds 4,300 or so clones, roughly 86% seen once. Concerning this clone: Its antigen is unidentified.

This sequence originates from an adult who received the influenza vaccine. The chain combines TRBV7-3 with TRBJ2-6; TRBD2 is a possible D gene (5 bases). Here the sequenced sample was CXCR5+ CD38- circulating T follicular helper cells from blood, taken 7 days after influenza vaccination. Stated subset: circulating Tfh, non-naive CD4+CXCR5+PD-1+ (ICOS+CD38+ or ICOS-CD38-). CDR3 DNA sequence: TGTGCCAGCAGCCAGTCGGGGTCTGGGGCCAACGTCCTGACTTTC. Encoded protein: CASSQSGSGANVLTF.